This T cell receptor beta chain was captured by sequencing in a study of blood T cell repertoires in COVID-19 (dated by TCRdb to the early 2020s). Some background on the complete study: Samples covering the acute and convalescent phases of COVID-19 were provided by collaborators in the United States, Italy and Spain. The prospective study material was composed of cDNA or gDNA derived from T cells, B-cell-depleted T cells, or PBMCs. Samples were obtained from the ongoing ImmuneRACE study (first 160 participants) and from 1,200 or so subjects provided by 6 global collaborators. Deeply sampled blood TCRbeta repertoires from subjects exposed to, actively infected with, or recovered from COVID-19 were included in the dataset. Where available, HLA class I and class II types were taken from metadata supplied by the sample provider and were not determined by assay-based typing. A freely available public database, intended as a resource for researchers studying the immune response to SARS-CoV-2, is where the repertoires were released. A de-identified subject ID, COVID-19 status, age in years and sex were almost always included in the sample metadata. Overall study outcomes, separate from this receptor: The quantity of clinical and demographic metadata differed by source and by participant and was supplied without curation.

V lost 6 bases and J lost 1 base; the stretch between them is 12 bases long. From a lookup of the germline V gene, CDR1 and CDR2 are MNHEY and SVGAGI. Spanning cysteine to phenylalanine, the CDR3 consists of 14 amino acids. Here the CDR3 DNA is all that survives: 42 bases in frame from base 1. The immunoSEQ Assay, a bias-controlled multiplex PCR, was used to amplify TCRbeta CDR3 regions from genomic DNA. The authors processed their data as follows. The number of nucleated cells in each sample was estimated from the amplification of reference gene primers within the assay. Sequence reads were collapsed and filtered to measure the absolute abundance of every unique TCRbeta CDR3 rearrangement. For each sample, productive Simpson clonality was calculated as the square root of Simpson's diversity index across productive rearrangements. Sourced from immuneACCESS, this table was stored by TCRdb with only in-frame sequences that have V and J called. A share of the clones is absent; for the studies checked, an unresolved V gene accounts for under half, and the remainder has no known explanation. V, J and clone size reflect that table, while D and trimming were determined from the DNA. The table for this sample lists hundreds of thousands of clones; more than 75% of them were counted only once. The top ten clonotypes cover approximately 2.1% of the sample.

This clone was counted only a few times. Its antigen is currently not known. No much larger clone is present one base from it, and per-base qualities are unavailable. Enrolling through a virtual design, the prospective study's participants ranged in age from roughly 18 to 89 years and lived across 24 United States geographic areas. Cohort assignment in the prospective study relied on participant-reported clinical history from a screening survey and a study questionnaire. ImmuneRACE Cohort 3 recovered participants were defined by two consecutive negative NP/OP PCR tests, healthcare professional clearance, or symptom resolution. Each participant in the prospective study had whole blood, serum and a nasopharyngeal or oropharyngeal swab collected by mobile phlebotomists. Additional blood draws and questionnaires over an approximately two-month period could optionally be provided by prospective study participants. Blood samples from the prospective study were shipped frozen or at room temperature prior to DNA extraction.

The source material was PBMCs or T cells enriched from blood (not recorded which). The TCR originated in a woman between 50 and 59 years old who had recovered from COVID-19. The receptor chain draws on TRBV6-5 and TRBJ1-2; a weak D assignment points to TRBD1 (6 bases agree). The DNA sequence is TGTGCCAGCAGCCGACAGGCCTTTAACTATGGCTACACCTTC. This gives the protein CASSRQAFNYGYTF.